The rows below give T cell receptor beta chains drawn from one sample of a study of CD8 T cells in ankylosing spondylitis. Via MiXCR, TCRdb re-called the 5' RACE reads, giving one row per CDR3 protein. The sample holds about 500,000 distinct CDR3 sequences, approximately 5.3% seen once. Sequencing used blood, either unsorted or a sorted T cell fraction (not recorded which). The receptors come from a male donor with ankylosing spondylitis. CDR3s include the opening cysteine and the closing phenylalanine or tryptophan. The order of the fields is clone size, D gene, V gene, J gene, CDR3 length, CDR3 protein, CDR3 DNA. The D gene is left open where the match is weak. The size field is filled for only some rows; it gives once, few, many or a size class.

size: NA
D: TRBD2
V: TRBV14
J: TRBJ2-1
length: 15
CDR3: CASSPRWREMNEQFF
DNA: TGTGCCAGCAGCCCTCGATGGCGGGAGATGAATGAGCAGTTCTTC

size: many
D: NA
V: TRBV2
J: TRBJ1-4
length: 14
CDR3: CASSWGGRDEKLFF
DNA: TGTGCCAGCAGTTGGGGGGGAAGAGATGAAAAACTGTTTTTT

size: many
D: NA
V: TRBV7-3
J: TRBJ1-2
length: 13
CDR3: CASSSARADGYTF
DNA: TGTGCCAGCAGCTCCGCAAGGGCGGATGGCTACACCTTC

size: NA
D: NA
V: TRBV7-2
J: TRBJ2-3
length: 14
CDR3: CASSPDSGTDTQYF
DNA: TGTGCCAGCAGCCCGGACTCCGGCACAGATACGCAGTATTTT

size: many
D: TRBD2
V: TRBV28
J: TRBJ2-1
length: 14
CDR3: CASGGLAGNNEQFF
DNA: TGTGCCAGCGGGGGACTAGCGGGAAACAATGAGCAGTTCTTC

size: NA
D: NA
V: TRBV30
J: TRBJ2-4
length: 12
CDR3: CAWTLGGNIQYF
DNA: TGTGCCTGGACGCTCGGCGGGAACATTCAGTACTTC

size: many
D: TRBD1
V: TRBV27
J: TRBJ2-2
length: 17
CDR3: CASTQGRGQGDGGELFF
DNA: TGTGCCAGCACCCAAGGGAGGGGACAGGGCGACGGCGGGGAGCTGTTTTTT

size: NA
D: NA
V: TRBV20-1
J: TRBJ2-2
length: 13
CDR3: CSAPRPGVGELFF
DNA: TGCAGTGCACCCCGACCCGGGGTCGGGGAGCTGTTTTTT

size: many
D: NA
V: TRBV5-1
J: TRBJ2-1
length: 14
CDR3: CASSYSRYYNEQFF
DNA: TGCGCCAGCAGCTACTCCCGTTATTACAATGAGCAGTTCTTC

size: few
D: TRBD1
V: TRBV5-1
J: TRBJ2-5
length: 14
CDR3: CASSLSTGEETQYF
DNA: TGCGCCAGCAGCTTATCAACAGGGGAAGAGACCCAGTACTTC

size: many
D: NA
V: TRBV25-1
J: TRBJ1-1
length: 15
CDR3: CASSEGDNRWTEAFF
DNA: TGTGCCAGCAGTGAAGGTGACAATCGGTGGACTGAAGCTTTCTTT

size: few
D: NA
V: TRBV7-6
J: TRBJ2-5
length: 15
CDR3: CASSLGIGPQETQYF
DNA: TGTGCCAGCAGCTTAGGTATTGGCCCCCAAGAGACCCAGTACTTC

size: NA
D: NA
V: TRBV5-1
J: TRBJ1-4
length: 15
CDR3: CASSLAGIQGQKLFF
DNA: TGCGCCAGCAGCTTGGCCGGGATCCAAGGGCAAAAACTGTTTTTT

size: few
D: TRBD2
V: TRBV29-1
J: TRBJ2-2
length: 14
CDR3: CSAPGLADTGELFF
DNA: TGCAGCGCACCGGGACTAGCGGACACCGGGGAGCTGTTTTTT

size: many
D: NA
V: TRBV18
J: TRBJ2-1
length: 15
CDR3: CASSPRTDIVNEQFF
DNA: TGTGCCAGCTCACCACGTACGGATATAGTCAATGAGCAGTTCTTC

size: many
D: NA
V: TRBV2
J: TRBJ2-7
length: 14
CDR3: CASSDRSYSYEQYF
DNA: TGTGCCAGCAGTGATCGGAGCTATTCCTACGAGCAGTACTTC

size: many
D: NA
V: TRBV6-5
J: TRBJ1-1
length: 14
CDR3: CASSYSIVLTEAFF
DNA: TGTGCCAGCAGTTACTCGATAGTATTGACTGAAGCTTTCTTT

size: many
D: NA
V: TRBV5-1
J: TRBJ2-7
length: 15
CDR3: CASSSLWGDEYEQYF
DNA: TGCGCCAGCAGTAGTCTTTGGGGGGACGAATACGAGCAGTACTTC

size: many
D: TRBD1
V: TRBV5-4
J: TRBJ2-7
length: 15
CDR3: CASSSPRTGDYEQYF
DNA: TGTGCCAGCAGCAGCCCACGGACAGGGGACTACGAGCAGTACTTC

size: few
D: NA
V: TRBV4-2
J: TRBJ2-7
length: 15
CDR3: CASSPGEDSSYEQYF
DNA: TGTGCCAGCAGCCCAGGGGAGGACTCCTCCTACGAGCAGTACTTC

size: many
D: NA
V: TRBV20-1
J: TRBJ2-5
length: 18
CDR3: CSARWAGDEGSYQETQYF
DNA: TGCAGTGCTCGATGGGCAGGGGACGAGGGGTCTTACCAAGAGACCCAGTACTTC

size: many
D: NA
V: TRBV29-1
J: TRBJ2-4
length: 14
CDR3: CSVEARNRADIQYF
DNA: TGCAGCGTTGAAGCAAGGAACAGGGCTGACATTCAGTACTTC

size: many
D: NA
V: TRBV10-3
J: TRBJ2-7
length: 13
CDR3: CAMGPGEVDEQYF
DNA: TGTGCCATGGGACCAGGAGAAGTGGACGAGCAGTACTTC

size: many
D: TRBD1
V: TRBV12-3/TRBV12-4
J: TRBJ1-4
length: 15
CDR3: CASIFRQGQGEKLFF
DNA: TGTGCCAGCATCTTCAGACAGGGACAGGGTGAAAAACTGTTTTTT